This T cell receptor (beta chain) was recorded in a study of blood T cell repertoires in COVID-19. For the study at large: The United States, Italy and Spain were the sources of the acute and convalescent COVID-19 samples. T cells, B-cell-depleted T cells, or PBMCs provided the cDNA or gDNA that served as material.

Germline lookup yields CDR1 KGHDR and CDR2 SFDVKD. Trimming cost V 7 bases and J 7 bases; bases outside gene matches: 10. The CDR3 spans 17 residues. Source study methods: Researchers report that nucleated cell counts were estimated from reference gene primer amplification. Assay: immunoSEQ multiplex PCR; the TCRdb copy retains only in-frame clones and omits some. V, J and clone size are taken as reported in that table, and D and trimming were inferred from the DNA itself. The sample contains more than 90,000 clones, 75% to 90% of which appear only once. Sequences were obtained from peripheral blood. The clonotype comes from a man aged 70-80 years with acute or convalescent COVID-19. The chain links TRBV24-1 to TRBJ2-1, with TRBD2 matching 15 bases. CDR3 amino acids: CATSPPGLAGGGNEQFF. The CDR3 bases are TGTGCCACCAGCCCGCCGGGACTAGCGGGGGGTGGTAATGAGCAGTTCTTC.